This T cell receptor beta chain was recorded in a study of OX40 agonist ivuxolimab in advanced cancers. Notes on the study in general: With doses of 0.1 to 3.0 mg/kg, CD4+ and CD8+ blood T cells had undergone clonal expansion by week 6.

To note about this clone: Its matching antigen is unknown.

V was pared by 4 bases and J by 2 bases, with 5 bases of the junction left unmatched. Germline values: CDR1 SGHRS, CDR2 YFSETQ. The CDR3 extends over 16 amino acids. TCRdb's table, derived via immunoSEQ multiplex PCR, lists solely in-frame clones and lacks some. The table has approximately 70,000 clones, around 86% seen once. The chain joins TRBV5-1 to TRBJ2-5, with 13 bases that match TRBD2. Sequenced here: CD4+ or CD8+ T cells sorted from blood, sampled in a trial of the OX40 agonist ivuxolimab. This TCR derives from an adult with an advanced solid tumor such as melanoma, head and neck, liver or kidney cancer. The DNA for the CDR3 is TGCGCCAGCAGCGGACTACTAGCGGGGGGGCAAGAGACCCAGTACTTC. This translates into CASSGLLAGGQETQYF. The variable domain in full, with the rest retrieved from reference TRBV5-1 and TRBJ2-5, is KAGVTQTPRYLIKTRGQQVTLSCSPISGHRSVSWYQQTPGQGLQFLFEYFSETQRNKGNFPGRFSGRQFSNSRSEMNVSTLELGDSALYLCASSGLLAGGQETQYFGPGTRLLVL.